What follows is one TCR beta chain and its context. These data come from a study of T cell responses to AZD1222 COVID-19 vaccine. Using immunoSEQ multiplex PCR, the repertoire was profiled, and TCRdb retains in-frame clones only, with some absent. This table holds approximately 140,000 clones, about 90% found once. Unmatched junction bases numbered 7, after V lost 0 bases and J lost 2 bases. The V gene's germline CDR1 is SGHRS and CDR2 YFSETQ. The CDR3 runs 18 residues. The clonotype comes from an adult in good health. The material sequenced was peripheral blood, taken on day 0 of AZD1222 vaccination. The chain uses TRBV5-1 and TRBJ2-6, with 8 bases that match TRBD1. The chain's CDR3 is CASSLEPGGAAGANVLTF. The CDR3 DNA follows: TGCGCCAGCAGCTTGGAGCCAGGGGGCGCGGCTGGGGCCAACGTCCTGACTTTC.